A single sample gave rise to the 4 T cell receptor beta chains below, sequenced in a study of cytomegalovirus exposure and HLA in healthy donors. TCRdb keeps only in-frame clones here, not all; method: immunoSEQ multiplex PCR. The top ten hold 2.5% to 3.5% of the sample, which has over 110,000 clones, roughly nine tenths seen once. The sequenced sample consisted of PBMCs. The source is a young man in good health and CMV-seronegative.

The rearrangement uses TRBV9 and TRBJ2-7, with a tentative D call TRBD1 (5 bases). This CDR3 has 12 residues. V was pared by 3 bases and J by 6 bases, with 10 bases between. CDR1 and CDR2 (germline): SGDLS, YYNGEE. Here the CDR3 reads CASSGTGIEQYF. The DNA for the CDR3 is TGTGCCAGCAGCGGAACAGGAATCGAGCAGTACTTC.

The CDR3 DNA follows: TGTGCCAGCAGCTGGTATGACAGGGTGAACACTGAAGCTTTCTTT. This codes for CASSWYDRVNTEAFF. The chain employs TRBV5-5 and TRBJ1-1; TRBD1 matches 7 bases. CDR1 is SGHKS and CDR2 is YYEKEE in the germline V gene (reference sequence). V shed 3 bases and J 0 bases; nucleotides not matched to a gene: 5. This CDR3 has 15 amino acids.

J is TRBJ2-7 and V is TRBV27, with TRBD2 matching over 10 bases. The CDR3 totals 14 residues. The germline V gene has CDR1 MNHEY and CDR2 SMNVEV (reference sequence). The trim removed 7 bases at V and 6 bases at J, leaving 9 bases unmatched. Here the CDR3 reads CASTKLAGRGEQYF. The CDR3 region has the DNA TGTGCCAGCACCAAACTAGCGGGGAGGGGCGAGCAGTACTTC.

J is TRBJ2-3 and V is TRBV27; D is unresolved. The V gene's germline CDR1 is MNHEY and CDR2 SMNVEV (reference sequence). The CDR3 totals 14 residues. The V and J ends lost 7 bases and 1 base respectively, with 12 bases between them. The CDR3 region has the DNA TGTGCCAGCACCCTCTCCCCCGGCACAGATACGCAGTATTTT. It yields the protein CASTLSPGTDTQYF.